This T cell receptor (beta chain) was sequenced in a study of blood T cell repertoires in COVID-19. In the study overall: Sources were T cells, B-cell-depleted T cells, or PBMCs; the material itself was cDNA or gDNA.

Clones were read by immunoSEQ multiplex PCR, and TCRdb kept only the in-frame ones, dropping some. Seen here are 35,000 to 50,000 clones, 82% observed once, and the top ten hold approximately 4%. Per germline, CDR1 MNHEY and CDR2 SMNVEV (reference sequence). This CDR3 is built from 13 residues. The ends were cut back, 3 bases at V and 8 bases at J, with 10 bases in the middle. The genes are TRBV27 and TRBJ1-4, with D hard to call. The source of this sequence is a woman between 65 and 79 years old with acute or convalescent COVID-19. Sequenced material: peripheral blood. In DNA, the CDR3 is TGTGCCAGCAGTTTTTCGGGAGAGGAAAAACTGTTTTTT. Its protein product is CASSFSGEEKLFF.